This TCR beta chain was captured by sequencing in a study of blood T cell repertoires in COVID-19. The assay was immunoSEQ multiplex PCR, and TCRdb's table has in-frame clones only and misses some. This table has approximately 280,000 clones, about 89% appearing once. The sample was peripheral blood. The sequence came from a middle-aged man with acute or convalescent COVID-19.

The DNA for the CDR3 is TGTGCCAGTAGTATCGTCCGACAGGGGGGCTCCTATAATTCACCCCTCCACTTT. This translates into CASSIVRQGGSYNSPLHF. This chain uses TRBV19 with TRBJ1-6, with 9 bases identical to TRBD1. V was pared by 3 bases and J by 0 bases, with 6 bases of the junction left unmatched. The CDR3 contains 18 residues. CDR1 and CDR2 (germline): LNHDA, SQIVND (reference sequence). Full variable domain (outside the CDR3, taken from reference TRBV19 and TRBJ1-6): DGGITQSPKYLFRKEGQNVTLSCEQNLNHDAMYWYRQDPGQGLRLIYYSQIVNDFQKGDIAEGYSVSREKKESFPLTVTSAQKNPTAFYLCASSIVRQGGSYNSPLHFGNGTRLTVT.